This T cell receptor (beta chain) was recovered during a study of cytotoxic CD8 clonotypes in ibrutinib-treated CLL. Study-level background: Following treatment for a median around 11 months, range 6 to 36, response samples were then taken.

General study points: Public clonotypes were seen rarely and were contracted or stable on treatment.

This clone has just a few counts. Its antigen is unidentified. The method was immunoSEQ multiplex PCR; TCRdb's version includes in-frame clones alone and lacks a portion of them. Of roughly 170,000 clones in the sample, approximately 80% were seen once. CDR3 length: 14 residues. Germline loops: CDR1 LNHDA, CDR2 SQIVND (reference sequence). V shed 10 bases, J shed 8 bases, and the junction held 14 bases outside the gene matches. The input for sequencing was PBMCs, taken after 24 months of ibrutinib treatment. The chain carries TRBV19 and TRBJ1-2; TRBD1 matches at 9 bases. The sequence was collected from a human donor with chronic lymphocytic leukemia. CDR3 nucleotide sequence: TGTGCCATATCCCCGGGACAGGGAGTTTTAGGCTACACCTTC. Residues: CAISPGQGVLGYTF.